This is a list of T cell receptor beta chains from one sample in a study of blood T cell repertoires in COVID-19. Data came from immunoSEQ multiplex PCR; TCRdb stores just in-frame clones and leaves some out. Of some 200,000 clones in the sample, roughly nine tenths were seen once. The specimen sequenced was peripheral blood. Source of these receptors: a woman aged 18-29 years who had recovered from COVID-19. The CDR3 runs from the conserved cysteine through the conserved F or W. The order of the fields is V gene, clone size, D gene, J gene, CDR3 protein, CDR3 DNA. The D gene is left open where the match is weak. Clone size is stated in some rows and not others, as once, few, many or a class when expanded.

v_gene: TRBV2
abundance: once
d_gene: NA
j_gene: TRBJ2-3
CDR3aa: CASRAGTDTQYF
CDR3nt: TGTGCCAGCAGGGCAGGAACAGATACGCAGTATTTT

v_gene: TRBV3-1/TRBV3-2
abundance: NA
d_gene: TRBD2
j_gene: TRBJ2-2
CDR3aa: CASSQATGLAGGRFTGELFF
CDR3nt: TGTGCCAGCAGCCAGGCAACGGGACTAGCGGGAGGGCGATTTACCGGGGAGCTGTTTTTT

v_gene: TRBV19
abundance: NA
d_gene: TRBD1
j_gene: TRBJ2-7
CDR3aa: CASTPTGGLHEQYF
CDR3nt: TGTGCCAGTACCCCGACAGGGGGCTTACACGAGCAGTACTTC

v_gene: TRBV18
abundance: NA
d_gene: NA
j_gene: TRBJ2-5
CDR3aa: CASSLKETQYF
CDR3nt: TGTGCCAGCTCTCTTAAAGAGACCCAGTACTTC

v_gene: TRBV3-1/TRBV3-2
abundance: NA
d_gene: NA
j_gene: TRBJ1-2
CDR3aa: CASSQAGIYGYTF
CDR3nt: TGTGCCAGCAGCCAAGCAGGGATCTATGGCTACACCTTC

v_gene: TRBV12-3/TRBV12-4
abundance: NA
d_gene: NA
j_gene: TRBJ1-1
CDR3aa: CASSHNTEAFF
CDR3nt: TGTGCCAGCAGCCACAATACTGAAGCTTTCTTT

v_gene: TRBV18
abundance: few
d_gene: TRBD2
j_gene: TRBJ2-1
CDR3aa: CASSPTGLGGFYEQFF
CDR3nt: TGTGCCAGCTCACCAACGGGACTAGGAGGGTTCTATGAGCAGTTCTTC

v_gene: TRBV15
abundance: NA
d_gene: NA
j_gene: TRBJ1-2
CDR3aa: CATSRDWADVNYYGYTF
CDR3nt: TGTGCCACCAGCAGAGATTGGGCCGATGTCAATTACTATGGCTACACCTTC

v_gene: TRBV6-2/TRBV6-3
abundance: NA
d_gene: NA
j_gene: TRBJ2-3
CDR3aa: CASSRRSDTQYF
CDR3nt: TGTGCCAGCAGTCGGAGGTCAGATACGCAGTATTTT

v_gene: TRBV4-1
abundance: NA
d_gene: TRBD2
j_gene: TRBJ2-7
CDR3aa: CASSQGGPLAEKYF
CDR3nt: TGCGCCAGCAGCCAAGGGGGCCCACTAGCGGAGAAGTACTTC

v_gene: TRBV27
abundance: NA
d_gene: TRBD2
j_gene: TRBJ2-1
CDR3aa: CASSLSGGRSSYNEQFF
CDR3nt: TGTGCCAGCAGTTTATCCGGCGGGAGGAGCTCCTACAATGAGCAGTTCTTC

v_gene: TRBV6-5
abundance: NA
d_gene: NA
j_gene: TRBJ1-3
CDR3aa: CASSYSRGVSGNTIYF
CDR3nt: TGTGCCAGCAGTTACTCTCGGGGAGTCTCTGGAAACACCATATATTTT

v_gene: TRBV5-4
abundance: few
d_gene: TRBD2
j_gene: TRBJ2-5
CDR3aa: CASSLKLAGEETQYF
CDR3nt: TGTGCCAGCAGCTTGAAGCTAGCGGGAGAGGAGACCCAGTACTTC

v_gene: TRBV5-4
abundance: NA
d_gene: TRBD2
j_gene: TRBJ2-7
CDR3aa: CASSTGTTNHEQYF
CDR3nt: TGTGCCAGCAGCACCGGGACTACCAACCACGAGCAGTACTTC

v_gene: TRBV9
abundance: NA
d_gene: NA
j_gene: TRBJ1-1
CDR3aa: CASSVSGQDGTEAFF
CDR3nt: TGTGCCAGCAGCGTATCTGGTCAGGATGGCACTGAAGCTTTCTTT

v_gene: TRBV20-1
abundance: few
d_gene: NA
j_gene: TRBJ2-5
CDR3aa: CSATLGGTQYF
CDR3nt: TGCAGTGCTACCCTCGGGGGAACCCAGTACTTC

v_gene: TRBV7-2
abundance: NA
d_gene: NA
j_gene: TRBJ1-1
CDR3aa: CASSFAGLGTEAFF
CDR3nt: TGTGCCAGCAGCTTCGCAGGGTTAGGCACTGAAGCTTTCTTT

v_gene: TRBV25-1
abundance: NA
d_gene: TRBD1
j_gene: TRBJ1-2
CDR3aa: CASSWTGEAGYTF
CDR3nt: TGTGCCAGCAGCTGGACAGGGGAGGCTGGCTACACCTTC

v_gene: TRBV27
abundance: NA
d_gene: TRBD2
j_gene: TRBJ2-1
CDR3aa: CASRRLADNEQFF
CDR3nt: TGTGCCAGCAGAAGACTAGCGGACAATGAGCAGTTCTTC

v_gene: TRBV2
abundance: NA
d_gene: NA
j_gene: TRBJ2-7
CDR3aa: CASSLHSGTGGWAEQYF
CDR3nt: TGTGCCAGCAGCCTACACTCCGGGACTGGCGGGTGGGCCGAGCAGTACTTC

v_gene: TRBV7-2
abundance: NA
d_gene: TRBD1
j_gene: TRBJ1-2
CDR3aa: CASSFRQGGGYTF
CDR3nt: TGTGCCAGCAGCTTTAGGCAGGGGGGTGGCTACACCTTC

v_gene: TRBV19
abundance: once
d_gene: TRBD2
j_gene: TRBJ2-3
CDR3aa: CASSIWIAGTGTQYF
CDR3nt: TGTGCCAGTAGTATCTGGATAGCGGGGACGGGTACGCAGTATTTT

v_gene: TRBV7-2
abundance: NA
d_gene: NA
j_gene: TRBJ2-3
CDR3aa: CASSLAPTASTDTQYF
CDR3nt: TGTGCCAGCAGCTTAGCCCCGACAGCTAGCACAGATACGCAGTATTTT

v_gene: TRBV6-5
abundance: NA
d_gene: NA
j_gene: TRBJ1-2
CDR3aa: CASRQNYGYTF
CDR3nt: TGTGCCAGCAGACAGAACTATGGCTACACCTTC

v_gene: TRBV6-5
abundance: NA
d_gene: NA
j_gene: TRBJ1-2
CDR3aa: CASSADNLDGYTF
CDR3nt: TGTGCCAGCAGCGCCGACAATCTCGACGGCTACACCTTC

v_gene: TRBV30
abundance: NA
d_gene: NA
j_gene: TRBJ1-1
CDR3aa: CAWRSTGSTEAFF
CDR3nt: TGTGCCTGGAGGTCCACAGGGTCCACTGAAGCTTTCTTT

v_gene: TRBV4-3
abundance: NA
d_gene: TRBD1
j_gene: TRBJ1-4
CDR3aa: CASSRWGQGPEKLFF
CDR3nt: TGCGCCAGCAGCCGCTGGGGACAGGGCCCTGAAAAACTGTTTTTT

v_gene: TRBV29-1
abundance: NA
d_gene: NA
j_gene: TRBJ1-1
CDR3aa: CSVLVREATEAFF
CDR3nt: TGCAGCGTCCTGGTCCGGGAAGCGACTGAAGCTTTCTTT

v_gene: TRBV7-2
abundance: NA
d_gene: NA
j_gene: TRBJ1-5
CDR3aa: CASSLVAGVGQPQHF
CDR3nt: TGTGCCAGCAGCTTAGTAGCCGGGGTGGGGCAGCCCCAGCATTTT

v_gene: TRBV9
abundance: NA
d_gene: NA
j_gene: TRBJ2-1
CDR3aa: CASSVAFFDEQFF
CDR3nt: TGTGCCAGCAGCGTAGCCTTTTTCGATGAGCAGTTCTTC

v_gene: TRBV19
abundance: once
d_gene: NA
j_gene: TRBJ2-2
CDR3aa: CASSLSGEIGELFF
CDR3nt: TGTGCCAGTAGTCTCTCAGGGGAGATCGGGGAGCTGTTTTTT

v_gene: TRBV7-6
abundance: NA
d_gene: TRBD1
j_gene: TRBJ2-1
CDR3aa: CASGALGQTDNEQFF
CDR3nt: TGTGCCAGCGGCGCCTTGGGACAGACCGACAATGAGCAGTTCTTC

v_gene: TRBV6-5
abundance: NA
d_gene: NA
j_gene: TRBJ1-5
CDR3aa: CASTFGGPQHF
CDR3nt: TGTGCCAGCACCTTCGGGGGGCCCCAGCATTTT

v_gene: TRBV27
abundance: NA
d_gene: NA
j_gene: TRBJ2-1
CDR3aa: CASSSETVSLYNEQFF
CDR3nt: TGTGCCAGCAGTTCAGAGACAGTTTCTTTGTACAATGAGCAGTTCTTC

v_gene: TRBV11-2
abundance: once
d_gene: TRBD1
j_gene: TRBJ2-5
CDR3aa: CASSFGTGRNQETQYF
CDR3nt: TGTGCCAGCAGCTTCGGGACAGGACGAAACCAAGAGACCCAGTACTTC

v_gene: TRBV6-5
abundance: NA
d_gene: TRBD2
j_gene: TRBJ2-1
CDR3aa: CASSSVAGGYNEQFF
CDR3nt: TGTGCCAGCAGTTCCGTAGCGGGGGGATACAATGAGCAGTTCTTC

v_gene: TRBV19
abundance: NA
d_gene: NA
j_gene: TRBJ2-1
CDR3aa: CATRLIDTSHEQFF
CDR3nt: TGTGCCACCAGACTAATTGATACATCCCATGAGCAGTTCTTC

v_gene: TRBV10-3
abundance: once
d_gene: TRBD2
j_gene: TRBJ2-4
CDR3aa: CASGVGLAGNYIQYF
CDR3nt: TGTGCCTCTGGAGTGGGACTAGCGGGAAATTACATTCAGTACTTC

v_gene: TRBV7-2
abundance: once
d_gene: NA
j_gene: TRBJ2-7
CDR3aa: CASSLSGSSYEQYF
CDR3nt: TGTGCCAGCAGCCTAAGTGGGAGCTCCTACGAGCAGTACTTC

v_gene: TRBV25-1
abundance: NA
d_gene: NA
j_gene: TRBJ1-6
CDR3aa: CASSDRGGSPLHF
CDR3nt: TGTGCCAGCAGTGATCGGGGGGGTTCACCCCTCCACTTT

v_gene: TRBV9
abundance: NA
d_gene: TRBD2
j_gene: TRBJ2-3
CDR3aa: CASSPSAGETDTQYF
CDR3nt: TGTGCCAGCAGCCCCTCAGCGGGAGAAACAGATACGCAGTATTTT

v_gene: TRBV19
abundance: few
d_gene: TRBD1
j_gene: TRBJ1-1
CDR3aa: CASSTGQVLNTEAFF
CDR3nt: TGTGCCAGTAGCACTGGACAGGTTCTGAACACTGAAGCTTTCTTT

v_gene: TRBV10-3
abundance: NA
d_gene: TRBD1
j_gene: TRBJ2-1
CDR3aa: CAITGTGMNEQFF
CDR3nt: TGTGCCATCACAGGGACAGGGATGAATGAGCAGTTCTTC

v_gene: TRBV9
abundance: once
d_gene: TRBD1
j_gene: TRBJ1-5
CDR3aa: CASSGTGGLGQPQHF
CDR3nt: TGTGCCAGCAGCGGGACAGGGGGCCTAGGTCAGCCCCAGCATTTT

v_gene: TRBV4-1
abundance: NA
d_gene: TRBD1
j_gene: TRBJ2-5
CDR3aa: CASSQEDDRGQTQYF
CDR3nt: TGCGCCAGCAGCCAAGAAGATGACAGGGGCCAGACCCAGTACTTC

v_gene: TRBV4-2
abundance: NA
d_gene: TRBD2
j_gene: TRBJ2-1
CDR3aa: CASRQGTSGTYNEQFF
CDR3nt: TGTGCCAGCAGGCAAGGGACTAGCGGGACCTACAATGAGCAGTTCTTC

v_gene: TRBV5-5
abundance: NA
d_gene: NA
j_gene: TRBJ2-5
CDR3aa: CASSPRRGRETQYF
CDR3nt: TGTGCCAGCAGCCCTAGGCGGGGTAGGGAGACCCAGTACTTC

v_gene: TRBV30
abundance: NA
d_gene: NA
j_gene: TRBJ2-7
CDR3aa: CAWSVELGNYEQYF
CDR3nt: TGTGCCTGGAGTGTTGAACTAGGCAACTACGAGCAGTACTTC

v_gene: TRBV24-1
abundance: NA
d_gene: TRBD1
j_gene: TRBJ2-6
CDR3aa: CATSELGQGGFSGANVLTF
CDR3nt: TGTGCCACCAGTGAACTTGGACAGGGAGGTTTTTCTGGGGCCAACGTCCTGACTTTC

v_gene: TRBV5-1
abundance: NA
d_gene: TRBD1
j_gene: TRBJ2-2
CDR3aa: CASSLGQGAGELFF
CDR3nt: TGCGCCAGCAGCTTGGGACAGGGCGCCGGGGAGCTGTTTTTT

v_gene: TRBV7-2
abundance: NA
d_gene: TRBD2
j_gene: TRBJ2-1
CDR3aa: CASSLLAGDHINEQFF
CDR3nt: TGTGCCAGCAGCTTACTAGCGGGAGATCATATAAATGAGCAGTTCTTC

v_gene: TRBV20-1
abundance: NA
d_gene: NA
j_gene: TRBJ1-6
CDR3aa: CSAFSEGTLHF
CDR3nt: TGCAGTGCTTTCTCGGAGGGGACCCTCCACTTT

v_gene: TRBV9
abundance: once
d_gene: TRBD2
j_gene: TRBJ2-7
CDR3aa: CASSVGGTSDYEQYF
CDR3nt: TGTGCCAGCAGCGTAGGCGGGACTAGCGATTACGAGCAGTACTTC